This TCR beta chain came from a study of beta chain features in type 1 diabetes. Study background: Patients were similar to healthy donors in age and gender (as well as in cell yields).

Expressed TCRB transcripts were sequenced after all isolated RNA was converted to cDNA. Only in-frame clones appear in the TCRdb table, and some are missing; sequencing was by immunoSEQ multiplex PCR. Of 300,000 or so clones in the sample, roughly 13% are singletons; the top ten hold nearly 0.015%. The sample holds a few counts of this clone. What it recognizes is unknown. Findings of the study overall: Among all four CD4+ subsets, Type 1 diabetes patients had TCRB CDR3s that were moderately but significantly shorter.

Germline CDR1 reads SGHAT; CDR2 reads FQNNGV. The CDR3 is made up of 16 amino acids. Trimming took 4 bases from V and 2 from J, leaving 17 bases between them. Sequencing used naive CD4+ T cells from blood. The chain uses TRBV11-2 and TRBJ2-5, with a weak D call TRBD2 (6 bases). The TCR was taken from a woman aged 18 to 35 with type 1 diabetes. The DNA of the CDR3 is TGTGCCAGCAGCTCATGGGGAGCGGGCCTTCAAGAGACCCAGTACTTC. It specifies CASSSWGAGLQETQYF.